This T cell receptor beta chain was recovered during a study of cytomegalovirus exposure and HLA in healthy donors. Points from the study as a whole: Sequencing artifact likely explains a cluster of highly shared sequence variants. Indistinguishable V segments, including TRBV6-2 and TRBV6-3, were excluded.

V was trimmed by 0 bases and J by 3 bases, leaving 17 bases between them. The germline gives CDR1 LNHDA, CDR2 SQIVND (reference sequence). CDR3 length equals 17 residues. Concerning this clone: Its specificity is unknown.

The PCR had 60 Vbeta and 13 Jbeta primers. Clones were sequenced by immunoSEQ multiplex PCR, and TCRdb holds only the in-frame ones, with some missing. This sample has some 150,000 clones; roughly 80% occur once, and the top ten carry roughly 7.7%. The sequencing input was PBMCs. The chain recombines TRBV19 with TRBJ2-5; a possible D gene is TRBD1 (5 bases). The TCR sequence derives from a woman between 45 and 60 years old in good health and CMV-seropositive. DNA of the CDR3: TGTGCCAGTAGTATAGAGATCATCCAGGGCGAGGAAGAGACCCAGTACTTC. Translated, it gives CASSIEIIQGEEETQYF. The full variable domain, rest sourced from reference TRBV19 and TRBJ2-5, is DGGITQSPKYLFRKEGQNVTLSCEQNLNHDAMYWYRQDPGQGLRLIYYSQIVNDFQKGDIAEGYSVSREKKESFPLTVTSAQKNPTAFYLCASSIEIIQGEEETQYFGPGTRLLVL.